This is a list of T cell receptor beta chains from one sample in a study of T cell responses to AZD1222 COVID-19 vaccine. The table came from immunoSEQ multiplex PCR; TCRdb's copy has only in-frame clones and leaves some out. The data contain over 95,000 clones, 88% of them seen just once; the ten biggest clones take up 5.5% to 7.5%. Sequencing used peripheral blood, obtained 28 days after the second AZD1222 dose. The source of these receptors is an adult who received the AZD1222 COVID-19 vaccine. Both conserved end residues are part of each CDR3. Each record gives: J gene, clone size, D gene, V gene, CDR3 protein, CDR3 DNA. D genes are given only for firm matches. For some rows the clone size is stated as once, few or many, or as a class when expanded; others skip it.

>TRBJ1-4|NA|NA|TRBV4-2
CASSPGASNEKLFF
TGTGCCAGCAGCCCAGGGGCTTCTAATGAAAAACTGTTTTTT
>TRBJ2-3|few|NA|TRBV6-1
CASSEEGGGADTQYF
TGTGCCAGCAGTGAAGAGGGTGGAGGAGCAGATACGCAGTATTTT
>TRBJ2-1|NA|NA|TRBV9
CASSERLGLDEQFF
TGTGCCAGCAGCGAGCGACTGGGTCTTGATGAGCAGTTCTTC
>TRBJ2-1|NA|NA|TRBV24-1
CATSDSLRVAGKISKGIVNEQFF
TGTGCCACCAGTGACTCCCTCCGGGTCGCCGGAAAAATCTCGAAGGGTATCGTCAATGAGCAGTTCTTC
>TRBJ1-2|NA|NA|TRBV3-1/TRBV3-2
CASSQPDGGPVHGYTF
TGTGCCAGCAGCCAACCCGATGGTGGCCCAGTCCATGGCTACACCTTC
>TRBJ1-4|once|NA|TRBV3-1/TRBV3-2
CASSQTTGMPNEKLFF
TGTGCCAGCAGCCAAACAACAGGGATGCCTAATGAAAAACTGTTTTTT
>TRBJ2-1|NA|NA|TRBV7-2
CASSQQGARVF
TGTGCCAGCAGCCAACAGGGTGCACGAGTCTTC
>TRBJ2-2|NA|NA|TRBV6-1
CASSEALRAGGNTGELFF
TGTGCCAGCAGTGAAGCGCTTCGGGCGGGCGGCAACACCGGGGAGCTGTTTTTT
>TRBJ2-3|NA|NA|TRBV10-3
CATTKGGSTDTQYF
TGTGCCACAACAAAAGGGGGTAGCACAGATACGCAGTATTTT
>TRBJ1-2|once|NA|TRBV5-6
CASRRREHYGYTF
TGTGCCAGCAGACGTCGGGAGCACTATGGCTACACCTTC
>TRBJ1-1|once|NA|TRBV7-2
CASSSGPMNTEAFF
TGTGCCAGCAGCTCCGGACCGATGAACACTGAAGCTTTCTTT
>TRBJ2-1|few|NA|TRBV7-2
CASSLRRGHNEQFF
TGTGCCAGCAGCTTACGACGGGGTCACAATGAGCAGTTCTTC
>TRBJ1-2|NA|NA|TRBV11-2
CASSLGRPDGYTF
TGTGCCAGCAGCTTGGGACGCCCGGATGGCTACACCTTC
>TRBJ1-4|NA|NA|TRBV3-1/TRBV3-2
CASSRGGATNEKLFF
TGTGCCAGCAGCCGGGGGGGAGCAACTAATGAAAAACTGTTTTTT
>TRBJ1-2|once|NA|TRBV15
CATSPRLEGWGYGYTF
TGTGCCACCAGCCCCCGGTTAGAGGGCTGGGGCTATGGCTACACCTTC
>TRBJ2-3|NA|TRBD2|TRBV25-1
CASSGRGADTQYF
TGTGCCAGCAGCGGGAGGGGAGCAGATACGCAGTATTTT
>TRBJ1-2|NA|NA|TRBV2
CASSIAQYYTF
TGTGCCAGCAGTATTGCTCAGTACTACACCTTC
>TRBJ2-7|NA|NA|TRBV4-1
CASSHGPNYEQYF
TGCGCCAGCAGCCACGGGCCGAACTACGAGCAGTACTTC
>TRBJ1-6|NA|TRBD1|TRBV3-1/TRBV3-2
CASSQDKGARSPLHF
TGTGCCAGCAGCCAAGATAAGGGGGCGAGGTCACCCCTCCACTTT
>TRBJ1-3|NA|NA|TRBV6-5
CASRKGTGNTIYF
TGTGCCAGCAGAAAGGGGACTGGAAACACCATATATTTT
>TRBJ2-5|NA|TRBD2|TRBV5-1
CASSSVGGTTQETQYF
TGCGCCAGCAGCTCCGTCGGGGGGACTACACAAGAGACCCAGTACTTC
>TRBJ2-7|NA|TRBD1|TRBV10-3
CAISSGQGIYEQYF
TGTGCCATCAGTTCGGGACAGGGCATCTACGAGCAGTACTTC
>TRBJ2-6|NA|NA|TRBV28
CASSLLGGASGANVLTF
TGTGCCAGCAGTTTATTGGGGGGGGCCTCTGGGGCCAACGTCCTGACTTTC